The 25 T cell receptor beta chains presented below share a single source sample, sequenced in a study of T cell responses to AZD1222 COVID-19 vaccine. Libraries were prepared by immunoSEQ multiplex PCR; TCRdb keeps only in-frame clonotypes and omits some of them. The sample contains about 180,000 clones, 70% to 90% of which appear only once. The sample was peripheral blood, taken 28 days after the second AZD1222 dose. These receptors all come from an adult who received the AZD1222 COVID-19 vaccine.

The CDR3 region is CASSLQGSGGYTF. CDR3 in DNA: TGTGCCAGCAGTTTACAGGGATCGGGGGGCTACACCTTC. The gene calls are TRBV28 and TRBJ1-2; D may be TRBD1 (5 bases). Germline CDR1 MDHEN, CDR2 SYDVKM. The CDR3 loop spans 13 amino acids. V gave up 2 bases and J gave up 8 bases, with 12 bases separating them.

The chain joins TRBV27 to TRBJ1-1; no definite D call. The germline V gene encodes CDR1 MNHEY and CDR2 SMNVEV (reference sequence). With 3 bases removed from V and 5 bases from J, the gap between germline ends came to 13 bases. This CDR3 is 14 amino acids long. The CDR3 DNA reads TGTGCCAGCAGTTTTCTCAGGCCGGGAACTGAAGCTTTCTTT. This codes for CASSFLRPGTEAFF.

This chain uses TRBV10-3 with TRBJ1-2; 7 bases map to TRBD1. Germline V gene lookup returns CDR1 ENHRY and CDR2 SYGVKD. The junction had 13 bases not matched to a gene; V was cut back by 2 bases and J by 4 bases. The CDR3 loop spans 17 amino acids. For the CDR3, the DNA is TGTGCCATCAGTGAGCCGGGACAGCCTAGAATCTCCTATGGCTACACCTTC. Protein product: CAISEPGQPRISYGYTF.

The J gene is TRBJ1-5, the V gene TRBV27; D possibly corresponds to TRBD1 (5 bases). Germline V CDR1 and CDR2: MNHEY, SMNVEV (reference sequence). The V and J ends lost 2 bases and 4 bases respectively, with 9 bases between them. CDR3 length equals 14 residues. In DNA, the CDR3 is TGTGCCAGCAGTTTAAGGGGACTTAATCAGCCCCAGCATTTT. Its protein product is CASSLRGLNQPQHF.

The chain couples TRBV7-2 to TRBJ1-1; D uncertain. The CDR3 spans 14 residues. Trimming took off 5 bases at V and 1 base at J, with 11 bases between the two ends. Germline loops: CDR1 SGHTA, CDR2 FQGNSA. The DNA for the CDR3 is TGTGCCAGCAGCCTAGAGGCAGGGAACACTGAAGCTTTCTTT. This encodes CASSLEAGNTEAFF.

The chain couples TRBV7-2 to TRBJ1-2, with a possible D match to TRBD1 (5 bases). V lost 2 bases and J lost 4, with 14 bases in between. The CDR3 covers 15 residues. CDR1 and CDR2 from the germline V gene are SGHTA and FQGNSA. The CDR3 DNA follows: TGTGCCAGCAGCTTATACTCCGACAGCCTCTATGGCTACACCTTC. This encodes CASSLYSDSLYGYTF.

This clone was counted between two and nine times. This chain joins TRBV12-5 and TRBJ1-1; 9 bases match TRBD1. This CDR3 spans 16 amino acids. V shed 5 bases and J 3 bases; nucleotides not matched to a gene: 10. CDR1 is LGHNT and CDR2 is FRNRAP in the germline V gene. CDR3 protein: CASGTAGYRGHTEAFF. The CDR3 coding sequence is TGTGCTAGTGGTACGGCGGGATACAGGGGGCACACTGAAGCTTTCTTT.

This clone was observed once. V and J are TRBV11-2 and TRBJ2-2; D is unclear. The germline V and J ends were trimmed by 2 bases and 4 bases, with 8 bases remaining between them. Germline V CDR1 and CDR2: SGHAT, FQNNGV. This CDR3 comprises 14 residues. The CDR3 loop reads CASSLTQATGELFF. The CDR3 coding sequence is TGTGCCAGCAGCTTAACGCAGGCCACCGGGGAGCTGTTTTTT.

The gene calls are TRBV7-6 and TRBJ2-3; D gene ambiguous. Germline values: CDR1 SGHVS, CDR2 FNYEAQ. The germline V and J ends were trimmed by 5 bases and 2 bases, with 8 bases remaining between them. The CDR3 loop spans 13 amino acids. The CDR3 DNA sequence: TGTGCCAGCAGCATGACTGCCACAGATACGCAGTATTTT. Amino acid sequence: CASSMTATDTQYF.

V gene TRBV3-1 (or the pseudogene TRBV3-2) combines with J gene TRBJ1-1, with D possibly being TRBD1 (6 bases). Germline V gene lookup returns CDR1 LGHDT and CDR2 YNNKEL (reference sequence). This CDR3 has 16 residues. Trimming took off 1 base at V and 5 bases at J, with 17 bases between the two ends. CDR3 residues: CASSQARGHGLTEAFF. Here the CDR3 DNA reads TGTGCCAGCAGCCAAGCCAGGGGACACGGACTGACTGAAGCTTTCTTT.

The chain recombines TRBV29-1 with TRBJ2-7, with D maybe TRBD2 (5 bases). V lost 1 base and J 3 bases, leaving 10 bases between the germline ends. Per the germline V gene, CDR1 is SQVTM and CDR2 is ANQGSEA. The CDR3 sequence is 13 residues long. CDR3 sequence reads: CSVEGDGGYEQYF. The DNA of the CDR3 is TGCAGCGTTGAAGGTGACGGAGGCTACGAGCAGTACTTC.

The V and J genes are TRBV14 and TRBJ2-4; 7 bases agree with TRBD1. V lost 1 base to trimming and J lost 8 bases; unmatched junction nucleotides: 5. Looked up from germline, CDR1 is SGHDN and CDR2 is FVKESK. This CDR3 contains 14 residues. Here the CDR3 DNA reads TGTGCCAGCAGCCAAGGGGCAGGGGGATACATTCAGTACTTC. It codes for CASSQGAGGYIQYF.

V usage is TRBV29-1 and J usage is TRBJ1-1; D gene ambiguous. The germline V and J ends were trimmed by 5 bases and 1 base, with 11 bases remaining between them. Germline loops: CDR1 SQVTM, CDR2 ANQGSEA. The CDR3 covers 13 residues. The CDR3 reads CSVNDHQNTEAFF. CDR3 bases: TGCAGCGTTAACGACCACCAGAACACTGAAGCTTTCTTT.

The V call is TRBV5-8, the J call TRBJ2-1; D unresolved. V gave up 0 bases and J gave up 0 bases, with 7 bases separating them. Germline loops: CDR1 SGHTS, CDR2 YDEGEE. This CDR3 comprises 15 residues. The CDR3 nucleotides read TGTGCCAGCAGCTTGGAATATGGCTCCTACAATGAGCAGTTCTTC. As protein: CASSLEYGSYNEQFF.

The V gene is TRBV13, the J gene TRBJ1-3; TRBD1 might be the D (5 bases). The CDR3 has 15 residues. Trimming left V 2 bases short and J 3 bases short, with 11 bases between. Germline CDR1 PRHDT, CDR2 FYEKMQ (reference sequence). CDR3 nucleotides: TGTGCCAGCAGCTTACAGGGCATTCGTGGAAACACCATATATTTT. It specifies CASSLQGIRGNTIYF.

The chain links TRBV7-6 to TRBJ1-5; a possible D gene is TRBD1 (5 bases). Trimming took off 1 base at V and 4 bases at J, with 14 bases between the two ends. Germline-derived CDR1 and CDR2 are SGHVS and FNYEAQ. CDR3 length: 16 amino acids. The DNA for the CDR3 is TGTGCCAGCAGCTTAGGACTCAGGGAAGGGAATCAGCCCCAGCATTTT. It yields the protein CASSLGLREGNQPQHF.

The genes are TRBV3-1 (or the pseudogene TRBV3-2) and TRBJ1-3, with 7 bases matching TRBD1. V shed 2 bases and J 2 bases; nucleotides not matched to a gene: 6. The CDR3 spans 16 residues. Germline V gene sequence: CDR1 LGHDT, CDR2 YNNKEL (reference sequence). DNA of the CDR3: TGTGCCAGCAGCCAACTAAACAGGGGCCCTGGAAACACCATATATTTT. This translates into CASSQLNRGPGNTIYF.

Details on this clone: This sample also contains other DNA sequences that code for the same CDR3. This CDR3 is CASSLGNSPLHF. The DNA for the CDR3 is TGTGCCAGCAGCTTAGGGAATTCACCCCTCCACTTT. The chain employs TRBV7-9 and TRBJ1-6, with D unresolved. Trimming pared 1 base from V and 7 bases from J, leaving 2 bases between. Germline V gene sequence: CDR1 SEHNR, CDR2 FQNEAQ (reference sequence). This CDR3 is built from 12 residues.

The chain is built from TRBV2 and TRBJ2-1; the match to TRBD1 covers 7 bases. The V gene's germline CDR1 is SNHLY and CDR2 FYNNEI. The CDR3 covers 13 residues. J gave up 6 bases and V 7 bases, and 6 bases lay outside the gene matches. Here the CDR3 reads CASMKGASNEQFF. The DNA for the CDR3 is TGTGCCAGCATGAAGGGGGCTAGCAATGAGCAGTTCTTC.

The chain couples TRBV30 to TRBJ2-5; possible D gene TRBD2, 6 bases. CDR1 GTSNPN and CDR2 SVGIG come from the germline V gene (reference sequence). CDR3 size: 12 residues. V was clipped by 5 bases and J by 3 bases, with 10 bases between them. The CDR3 sequence: CAWAAGEETQYF. In DNA, the CDR3 is TGTGCCTGGGCAGCGGGTGAAGAGACCCAGTACTTC.

The V gene is TRBV7-8, the J gene TRBJ1-2, with 7 bases that match TRBD1. This CDR3 is built from 14 residues. The trim removed 5 bases at V and 2 bases at J, leaving 5 bases unmatched. Germline lookup yields CDR1 SGHVS and CDR2 FQNEAQ. This CDR3 is CASSPGGQNYGYTF. Here the CDR3 DNA reads TGTGCCAGCAGCCCAGGGGGACAGAACTATGGCTACACCTTC.

The CDR3 protein is CASSLLTGGNTEAFF. CDR3 bases: TGTGCCAGCAGCTTGTTGACAGGAGGGAACACTGAAGCTTTCTTT. The V gene is TRBV6-5, the J gene TRBJ1-1; D perhaps matches TRBD1 (6 bases). V gave up 6 bases and J gave up 1 base, with 15 bases separating them. The CDR3 is 15 amino acids. CDR1 MNHEY and CDR2 SVGAGI come from the germline V gene.

The rearrangement links TRBV24-1 to TRBJ2-2, with D possibly TRBD1 on 5 matching bases. The CDR3 sequence is 16 residues long. The V gene's germline CDR1 is KGHDR and CDR2 SFDVKD. Trimming took 4 bases from V and 0 from J, leaving 11 bases between them. In DNA form, the CDR3 reads TGTGCCACCAGTGAAGTCCAGGGCACGAACACCGGGGAGCTGTTTTTT. This translates into CATSEVQGTNTGELFF.

The rearrangement joins TRBV30 to TRBJ2-7; 7 nucleotides line up with TRBD1. The CDR3 has 13 amino acids. J was trimmed by 7 bases and V by 3 bases; bases with no gene match: 9. Per the germline V gene, CDR1 is GTSNPN and CDR2 is SVGIG (reference sequence). This chain's CDR3 is CAWREGGPGEQYF. The CDR3 nucleotides read TGTGCCTGGAGGGAAGGGGGCCCGGGGGAGCAGTACTTC.

The chain carries TRBV9 and TRBJ2-5; perhaps TRBD2 as D (6 bases). The CDR3 runs 16 residues. Germline values: CDR1 SGDLS, CDR2 YYNGEE. The V and J ends lost 4 bases and 4 bases respectively, with 20 bases between them. In nucleotides, the CDR3 is TGTGCCAGCAGCCTCCGCGGGGATCTGGGGATAGAGACCCAGTACTTC. The encoded protein is CASSLRGDLGIETQYF.